A selection of T cell receptor beta chains follows, all from one sample in a study of OX40 agonist ivuxolimab in advanced cancers. Clones were read by immunoSEQ multiplex PCR, and TCRdb kept only the in-frame ones, dropping some. The repertoire holds some 74,000 clones, with 85% as singletons. The sequences come from CD4+ or CD8+ T cells sorted from blood, collected in a trial of the OX40 agonist ivuxolimab. The receptors originated from an adult with an advanced solid tumor such as melanoma, head and neck, liver or kidney cancer. Each CDR3 is given with its conserved first and last residue.

TRBV28	TRBJ1-2	CASSLTAGTGGAGYTF
TRBV28	TRBJ2-3	CASSLVSDTQYF
TRBV11-2	TRBJ2-5	CASSLVLGPQETQYF
TRBV5-1	TRBJ2-1	CASSYGLAGGTSEEQFF
TRBV20-1	TRBJ1-4	CSVRGEKLFF
TRBV28	TRBJ2-6	CASSRGGTVSGANVLTF
TRBV5-1	TRBJ1-1	CASSIGTNTEAFF
TRBV9	TRBJ2-3	CASSVGGGARTDTQYF
TRBV4-1	TRBJ1-2	CASSQGPDAGYTF
TRBV30	TRBJ1-2	CAWSEKVNYGYTF
TRBV5-1	TRBJ1-1	CASARQGGAEAFF
TRBV5-1	TRBJ1-4	CASSLAGTGGEKLFF
TRBV27	TRBJ1-2	CASSLMGQVLSYGYTF
TRBV30	TRBJ2-3	CAWSVGGSVADTQYF
TRBV6-5	TRBJ1-2	CASSRSGEANYGYTF
TRBV5-1	TRBJ2-7	CASSLSLSTSTEYF
TRBV7-2	TRBJ2-3	CASSLARAGGTDTQYF
TRBV18	TRBJ1-4	CASSRVQGATNEKLFF
TRBV6-5	TRBJ2-2	CASSQGLADGELFF
TRBV6-5	TRBJ1-6	CASTQGVNNSPLHF
TRBV6-5	TRBJ1-1	CASTKEGPGYEAFF
TRBV7-2	TRBJ2-1	CASSPETAKQFF
TRBV19	TRBJ2-7	CASSPSRQTTLYEQYF
TRBV28	TRBJ2-5	CASSFGDKTQYF
TRBV18	TRBJ2-5	CASSTDGQETQYF
TRBV18	TRBJ1-2	CASSPTGGIGYTF
TRBV7-9	TRBJ1-2	CASSSTGSGYGYTF
TRBV4-2	TRBJ1-6	CASSQDRGLNSPLHF
TRBV9	TRBJ2-3	CASSVANSDTQYF
TRBV7-2	TRBJ2-1	CASSLGGSYGNEQFF
TRBV5-5	TRBJ2-2	CASSRQELNTGELFF
TRBV28	TRBJ1-1	CAILSGQRNTEAFF
TRBV29-1	TRBJ2-6	CSALTGGGANVLTF
TRBV5-5	TRBJ1-2	CASRVGEQGSHLVYGYTF
TRBV27	TRBJ2-3	CASSILAGGPDTQYF
TRBV5-4	TRBJ1-2	CASSLPGGGYGYTF
TRBV9	TRBJ1-6	CASSLSDRRSYNSPLHF
TRBV11-2	TRBJ2-3	CASSPQGDTQYF
TRBV6-6	TRBJ2-1	CASSGSGGSDEQFF
TRBV18	TRBJ1-1	CASSPRGYTEAFF
TRBV27	TRBJ2-1	CASSSGFLANEQFF
TRBV4-1	TRBJ1-2	CASSLPGGTRSGYTF
TRBV28	TRBJ2-1	CASCNQGVEQFF
TRBV2	TRBJ2-3	CASSEGLGLARTDTQYF
TRBV5-1	TRBJ2-5	CASSFPGGPQETQYF
TRBV7-3	TRBJ1-2	CASSLVGWGYTF
TRBV6-1	TRBJ2-2	CASSWEGNTGELFF
TRBV18	TRBJ2-1	CATSRATYNEQFF
TRBV5-1	TRBJ1-1	CASSLSAVLNTEAFF
TRBV30	TRBJ2-5	CAWSPNEAQYF
TRBV2	TRBJ1-2	CASSDGRFGYTF
TRBV10-3	TRBJ2-7	CAISERTRDEQYF
TRBV10-3	TRBJ2-7	CALRTSLTYEQYF